The 18 T cell receptor beta chains below were found in one sample sequenced in a study of T cells in Graves' hyperthyroidism and ophthalmopathy. The source material, RNA transcripts, was used to amplify TCR beta CDR3 regions. An initial round of RT-PCR targeting the TCR CDR3 relied on the HTBI primer set. TCRdb re-analysed the multiplex PCR reads in MiXCR, keeping a single row per CDR3 protein. The repertoire holds about 770,000 distinct CDR3 sequences, roughly a sixth seen once, with 16% in the top ten. Sequencing input: blood. The receptors originated from a woman between 45 and 65 years old with Graves' hyperthyroidism that later progressed to Graves' ophthalmopathy.

In its sample, this clonotype was seen many times. The chain combines TRBV5-1 with TRBJ1-2; TRBD1 is a possible D gene (6 bases). Trimming stripped 0 bases from V and 3 bases from J, with 12 bases between. The germline V gene encodes CDR1 SGHRS and CDR2 YFSETQ. CDR3 length: 15 residues. The CDR3 nucleotides read TGCGCCAGCAGCTTGGTCGGGGGCAAGGACTATGGCTACACCTTC. Residues: CASSLVGGKDYGYTF.

CDR3 DNA sequence: TGCAGTGCTCTGACAGGGGATCGGTTCTCTGGAAACACCATATATTTT. Amino acid sequence: CSALTGDRFSGNTIYF. The genes are TRBV20-1 and TRBJ1-3, with 8 bases matching TRBD1. The J segment lost 0 bases and the V segment lost 5 bases, leaving 9 bases of the junction unmatched. The CDR3 is made up of 16 amino acids. Germline V gene sequence: CDR1 DFQATT, CDR2 SNEGSKA (reference sequence).

This clonotype was seen a few times. The genes are TRBV29-1 and TRBJ1-1; the match to TRBD1 covers 10 bases. Germline CDR1 reads SQVTM; CDR2 reads ANQGSEA. With 8 bases clipped from V and 4 bases from J, the junction kept 7 bases outside the gene matches. The CDR3 has 13 residues. The CDR3 is CSLWDRGTTEAFF. The CDR3 coding sequence is TGCAGCCTGTGGGACAGGGGTACCACTGAAGCTTTCTTT.

This clonotype was seen a handful of times. The rearrangement joins TRBV20-1 to TRBJ2-4; D is unclear. Germline CDR1 is DFQATT and CDR2 is SNEGSKA (reference sequence). This CDR3 contains 14 residues. V shed 6 bases and J shed 0 bases, with 12 bases lying between them. The CDR3 DNA sequence: TGCAGTGCCCCACAGCGAACAGCCAAAAACATTCAGTACTTC. Residues: CSAPQRTAKNIQYF.

This clonotype has only a few counts. This sequence joins TRBV14 and TRBJ1-1; D not certain. This CDR3 is 16 amino acids long. The ends were cut back, 4 bases at V and 0 bases at J, with 15 bases in the middle. CDR1 and CDR2 from the germline V gene are SGHDN and FVKESK. CDR3 residues: CASSLVGRRLNTEAFF. The CDR3 region has the DNA TGTGCCAGCAGCCTAGTAGGCAGACGACTGAACACTGAAGCTTTCTTT.

V and J are TRBV20-1 and TRBJ1-5; D is unresolved. Between the trimmed V and J ends, which lost 7 bases and 0 bases, there was a span of 10 bases. This CDR3 has 13 amino acids. CDR1 and CDR2 (germline): DFQATT, SNEGSKA (reference sequence). CDR3: CSVLGHSNQPQHF. CDR3 coding DNA: TGCAGTGTCCTTGGGCATAGCAATCAGCCCCAGCATTTT.

This clonotype was detected a few times. The V call is TRBV5-6, the J call TRBJ2-5; TRBD2 aligns across 8 bases. V dropped 2 bases and J dropped 5; count of bases not matched to a gene: 11. The germline CDR1 and CDR2 sequences are SGHDT and YYEEEE. The CDR3 has 16 residues. CDR3 amino acids: CASSFFDSGGGETQYF. CDR3 nucleotides: TGTGCCAGCAGCTTTTTTGACAGCGGGGGTGGGGAGACCCAGTACTTC. The full variable domain, with the rest looked up from reference TRBV5-6 and TRBJ2-5, is DAGVTQSPTHLIKTRGQQVTLRCSPKSGHDTVSWYQQALGQGPQFIFQYYEEEERQRGNFPDRFSGHQFPNYSSELNVNALLLGDSALYLCASSFFDSGGGETQYFGPGTRLLVL.

This clonotype came up a few times. The CDR3 DNA sequence: TGTGCCAGTGGGGCGGGGGCGGACTACGAGCAGTACTTC. Protein product: CASGAGADYEQYF. The chain uses TRBV19 and TRBJ2-7; D perhaps matches TRBD2 (7 bases). V lost 8 bases and J 3 bases, leaving 14 bases between the germline ends. There are 13 residues in the CDR3. Germline V gene data show CDR1 as LNHDA and CDR2 as SQIVND (reference sequence).

This clonotype was seen more than once but under ten times. The V and J genes are TRBV15 and TRBJ2-6; D not resolved. The CDR3 extends over 13 amino acids. Trimming took 11 bases from V and 4 from J, leaving 12 bases between them. Per the germline V gene, CDR1 is LNHNV and CDR2 is YYDKDF (reference sequence). The CDR3 region is CAANKAGANVLTF. The DNA for the CDR3 is TGTGCCGCCAACAAGGCGGGGGCCAACGTCCTGACTTTC.

The V and J genes are TRBV7-9 and TRBJ1-1; D is possibly TRBD1 (5 bases). V lost 1 base to trimming and J lost 7 bases, with 7 bases between them. Germline V gene sequence: CDR1 SEHNR, CDR2 FQNEAQ (reference sequence). This CDR3 spans 12 amino acids. The CDR3 bases are TGTGCCAGCAGCTTAGGACAGCTTGAAGCTTTCTTT. Its translation: CASSLGQLEAFF.

The chain has TRBV10-3 and TRBJ1-6; TRBD1 matches at 10 bases. From germline, CDR1 is ENHRY and CDR2 SYGVKD. This CDR3 is 16 amino acids long. J lost 8 bases, V lost 8 bases, and 12 bases had no gene match. The CDR3 spells CAIGGQGGFRDSPLHF. CDR3 bases: TGTGCCATCGGCGGACAGGGGGGTTTTAGGGATTCACCCCTCCACTTT.

To note about this clonotype: Just one base apart from a much larger clone, this may be a read error. The rearrangement links TRBV5-1 to TRBJ1-1, with D possibly matching TRBD1 (5 bases). The germline V gene has CDR1 SGHRS and CDR2 YFSETQ. The CDR3 is made up of 15 amino acids. Written as DNA, the CDR3 is TGCGCCTGCAGCTCCTCCGGGACGGCGAACACTGAAGCTTTCTTT. It codes for CACSSSGTANTEAFF.

This clonotype was detected only a few times. The CDR3 sequence: CASSIVRTPGTDTQYF. CDR3 coding DNA: TGTGCCAGTAGTATAGTGAGGACTCCCGGAACAGATACGCAGTATTTT. The chain combines TRBV19 with TRBJ2-3; possible D gene TRBD2, 5 bases. With 1 base removed from V and 3 bases from J, the gap between germline ends came to 14 bases. The CDR3 sequence is 16 residues long. Germline V gives CDR1 LNHDA, CDR2 SQIVND (reference sequence).

The table lists this clonotype with many counts. The chain employs TRBV6-1 and TRBJ2-1; 11 bases match TRBD1. Germline assignment: CDR1 MNHNS and CDR2 SASEGT. Trimming at V came to 1 base and at J to 9 bases, leaving 8 bases not matched to a gene. The CDR3 has 16 amino acids. The CDR3 nucleotides are TGTGCCAGCAGTGAAGGATGGACAGGGGGCGCGGGTGAGCAGTTCTTC. This codes for CASSEGWTGGAGEQFF.

The chain uses TRBV25-1 and TRBJ1-2; D is uncertain. CDR3 length: 12 amino acids. From germline, CDR1 is MGHDK and CDR2 SYGVNS. Trimming stripped 7 bases from V and 14 bases from J, with 20 bases between. CDR3 coding DNA: TGTGCCAGCACTGAGCATGGCCCCCAATTGACCTTC. Translated, it gives CASTEHGPQLTF.

The chain is built from TRBV19 and TRBJ1-2, with 8 bases lining up with TRBD1. There are 15 residues in the CDR3. V shed 1 base, J shed 10 bases, and the junction held 11 bases outside the gene matches. Germline V lookup: CDR1 LNHDA, CDR2 SQIVND (reference sequence). Here the CDR3 DNA reads TGTGCCAGTAGTATAGGACAGGGGCTCCTATACGCCTACACCTTC. It yields the protein CASSIGQGLLYAYTF. Full variable domain (missing parts from reference TRBV19 and TRBJ1-2): DGGITQSPKYLFRKEGQNVTLSCEQNLNHDAMYWYRQDPGQGLRLIYYSQIVNDFQKGDIAEGYSVSREKKESFPLTVTSAQKNPTAFYLCASSIGQGLLYAYTFGSGTRLTVV.

CDR3 DNA sequence: TGCAGTGCTAGTAGCCCCGAGGGATCCTACGAGCAGTACTTC. This codes for CSASSPEGSYEQYF. The rearrangement uses TRBV20-1 and TRBJ2-7, with TRBD2 as a possible D gene (5 bases). V was shortened by 3 bases and J by 1 base, with 13 bases between the two germline ends. This CDR3 is built from 14 residues. Germline V CDR1 and CDR2: DFQATT, SNEGSKA (reference sequence).

On this clonotype itself: This may arise from a read error, as a much more abundant clone is one base away. The V call is TRBV5-1, the J call TRBJ1-1; TRBD1 agrees at 8 bases. Germline V lookup: CDR1 SGHRS, CDR2 YFSETQ. The CDR3 is 15 amino acids. The CDR3 sequence is CASSLLTGEGTGAFF. CDR3 in DNA: TGCGCCAGCAGCTTGCTGACAGGGGAGGGCACTGGAGCTTTCTTT.